These T cell receptor beta chains were read from a single sample in a study of T cell changes during pregnancy in multiple sclerosis. The method was immunoSEQ multiplex PCR; TCRdb's version includes in-frame clones alone and lacks a portion of them. The table has approximately 50,000 clones, roughly 94% seen once; the top ten hold around 0.31%. Here the sequenced sample was CD4+ T cells from peripheral blood mononuclear cells, taken in the third trimester of pregnancy. Receptors originate from a female donor with multiple sclerosis, enrolled in a pregnancy study. Both conserved end residues are part of each CDR3.

cdr3_aa: CASSSGQVPEKLFF
j_call: TRBJ1-4
v_call: TRBV5-5

cdr3_aa: CAYRVDLFRNEQFF
j_call: TRBJ2-1
v_call: TRBV30

cdr3_aa: CASTTGNSYEQYF
j_call: TRBJ2-7
v_call: TRBV6-6

cdr3_aa: CASVGGTGTGELFF
j_call: TRBJ2-2
v_call: TRBV28

cdr3_aa: CASSHGTSFQSGGDLTDTQYF
j_call: TRBJ2-3
v_call: TRBV7-6

cdr3_aa: CASSLVSSLGNQPQHF
j_call: TRBJ1-5
v_call: TRBV7-9

cdr3_aa: CASSGDRVNQPQHF
j_call: TRBJ1-5
v_call: TRBV2

cdr3_aa: CSVDSGPHGYTF
j_call: TRBJ1-2
v_call: TRBV29-1

cdr3_aa: CASSIQSRTGKGYTF
j_call: TRBJ1-2
v_call: TRBV19

cdr3_aa: CASSSQTGPNEQFF
j_call: TRBJ2-1
v_call: TRBV5-1

cdr3_aa: CASSDPLVDTQYF
j_call: TRBJ2-3
v_call: TRBV6-1

cdr3_aa: CASSPNAPTSGRGTQYF
j_call: TRBJ2-5
v_call: TRBV18

cdr3_aa: CASQRTVYTDTQYF
j_call: TRBJ2-3
v_call: TRBV19

cdr3_aa: CASSHGGRRNTGELFF
j_call: TRBJ2-2
v_call: TRBV28

cdr3_aa: CAISGGQFTGELFF
j_call: TRBJ2-2
v_call: TRBV10-3

cdr3_aa: CASSSTGKYEQFF
j_call: TRBJ2-1
v_call: TRBV6-6

cdr3_aa: CASSLLTGLVTGELFF
j_call: TRBJ2-2
v_call: TRBV5-1

cdr3_aa: CASGTGRGGNQPQHF
j_call: TRBJ1-5
v_call: TRBV19

cdr3_aa: CAITGGRLAGGRKTQYF
j_call: TRBJ2-5
v_call: TRBV2

cdr3_aa: CASRLRGSTGADSYEQYF
j_call: TRBJ2-7
v_call: TRBV7-2

cdr3_aa: CASSSAYEQYF
j_call: TRBJ2-7
v_call: TRBV5-1

cdr3_aa: CAISGTGYGYTF
j_call: TRBJ1-2
v_call: TRBV10-3

cdr3_aa: CASSLAARVMNTEAFF
j_call: TRBJ1-1
v_call: TRBV5-1

cdr3_aa: CASSLLVGTGQSYGYTF
j_call: TRBJ1-2
v_call: TRBV28

cdr3_aa: CASSLKGTGYYGYTF
j_call: TRBJ1-2
v_call: TRBV5-4

cdr3_aa: CAIRRTSGGSRDTQYF
j_call: TRBJ2-3
v_call: TRBV10-3

cdr3_aa: CASSFTSLAPNEKLFF
j_call: TRBJ1-4
v_call: TRBV19